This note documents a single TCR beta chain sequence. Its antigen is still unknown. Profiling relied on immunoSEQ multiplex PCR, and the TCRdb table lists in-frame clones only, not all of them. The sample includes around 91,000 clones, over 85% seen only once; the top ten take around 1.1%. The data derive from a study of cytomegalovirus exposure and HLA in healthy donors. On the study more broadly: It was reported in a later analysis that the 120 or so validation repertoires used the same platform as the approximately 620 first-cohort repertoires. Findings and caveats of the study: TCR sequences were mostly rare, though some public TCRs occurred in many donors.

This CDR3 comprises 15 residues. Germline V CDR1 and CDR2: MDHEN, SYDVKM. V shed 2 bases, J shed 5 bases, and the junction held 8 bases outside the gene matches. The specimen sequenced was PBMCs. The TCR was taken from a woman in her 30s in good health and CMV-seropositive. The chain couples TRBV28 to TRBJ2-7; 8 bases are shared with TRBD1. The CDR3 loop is CASSLSWPGGDEQYF. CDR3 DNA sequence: TGTGCCAGCAGTTTAAGCTGGCCAGGGGGCGACGAGCAGTACTTC.